These T cell receptor beta chains were read from a single sample in a study of cytomegalovirus exposure and HLA in healthy donors. This table comes from immunoSEQ multiplex PCR, and its TCRdb copy is limited to in-frame clones, with some not included. The top ten clones hold less than 3% of a sample with about 160,000 clones, roughly 75% of them seen once. Material: PBMCs. These TCRs come from a female donor in good health and CMV-seronegative. Both conserved end residues are part of each CDR3. A D gene is named only where the DNA matches it firmly. Clone size appears in some rows only: once, few, many, or a class for an expanded clone.

j_gene: TRBJ1-5; d_gene: TRBD1; abundance: NA; v_gene: TRBV2; CDR3nt: TGTGCCAGCAGTCATGGACAGGGCGAGGGGCCCCAGCATTTT; CDR3aa: CASSHGQGEGPQHF
j_gene: TRBJ2-5; d_gene: TRBD1; abundance: NA; v_gene: TRBV5-1; CDR3nt: TGCGCCAGCAGCACTGGGACGACAGGGGGCGCGGAGACCCAGTACTTC; CDR3aa: CASSTGTTGGAETQYF
j_gene: TRBJ2-7; d_gene: NA; abundance: NA; v_gene: TRBV2; CDR3nt: TGTGCCAGCAGTCCCCCAGGGCGGGGATCCTACGAGCAGTACTTC; CDR3aa: CASSPPGRGSYEQYF
j_gene: TRBJ2-1; d_gene: TRBD1; abundance: NA; v_gene: TRBV5-1; CDR3nt: TGCGCCAGCAGCTCCACAGGGGCCAGGGACAATGAGCAGTTCTTC; CDR3aa: CASSSTGARDNEQFF
j_gene: TRBJ1-2; d_gene: NA; abundance: NA; v_gene: TRBV29-1; CDR3nt: TGCAGCGTTGATCAGGGAAGTGGCTACACCTTC; CDR3aa: CSVDQGSGYTF
j_gene: TRBJ2-1; d_gene: TRBD1; abundance: NA; v_gene: TRBV18; CDR3nt: TGTGCCAGCTCACCATTGGACAGGGACTCCTACAATGAGCAGTTCTTC; CDR3aa: CASSPLDRDSYNEQFF
j_gene: TRBJ2-7; d_gene: NA; abundance: NA; v_gene: TRBV5-1; CDR3nt: TGCGCCAGCGGACGGACAGACTTCTACGAGCAGTACTTC; CDR3aa: CASGRTDFYEQYF
j_gene: TRBJ2-7; d_gene: TRBD2; abundance: NA; v_gene: TRBV4-2; CDR3nt: TGTGCCAGCAGCCAAGCAAGCGGGGGGGACTACGAGCAGTACTTC; CDR3aa: CASSQASGGDYEQYF
j_gene: TRBJ1-2; d_gene: NA; abundance: once; v_gene: TRBV6-5; CDR3nt: TGTGCCAGCAGTCTAGACAGCTATGGCTACACCTTC; CDR3aa: CASSLDSYGYTF
j_gene: TRBJ2-5; d_gene: NA; abundance: NA; v_gene: TRBV7-7; CDR3nt: TGTGCTAGCAGCCCACCAGGGGAGACCCAGTACTTC; CDR3aa: CASSPPGETQYF
j_gene: TRBJ2-1; d_gene: NA; abundance: NA; v_gene: TRBV9; CDR3nt: TGTGCCAGCAGCGTATCGGGAGAATCCTACAATGAGCAGTTCTTC; CDR3aa: CASSVSGESYNEQFF
j_gene: TRBJ1-2; d_gene: NA; abundance: NA; v_gene: TRBV14; CDR3nt: TGTGCCAGCAGACGGGACACCTACTCTGGCTACACCTTC; CDR3aa: CASRRDTYSGYTF
j_gene: TRBJ1-2; d_gene: NA; abundance: NA; v_gene: TRBV6-6; CDR3nt: TGTGCCAGCAGTTACAGGCAGGGCTATGGCTACACCTTC; CDR3aa: CASSYRQGYGYTF
j_gene: TRBJ1-6; d_gene: TRBD1; abundance: NA; v_gene: TRBV7-6; CDR3nt: TGTGCCAGCAGCGGGAGACAGGGTTCACCCCTCCACTTT; CDR3aa: CASSGRQGSPLHF
j_gene: TRBJ2-7; d_gene: NA; abundance: NA; v_gene: TRBV28; CDR3nt: TGTGCCAGCTCCCCGGGAGTCTACGAGCAGTACTTC; CDR3aa: CASSPGVYEQYF
j_gene: TRBJ1-2; d_gene: NA; abundance: NA; v_gene: TRBV9; CDR3nt: TGTGCCAGCAGCACCCTGACAACTAACTATGGCTACACCTTC; CDR3aa: CASSTLTTNYGYTF
j_gene: TRBJ2-1; d_gene: TRBD2; abundance: NA; v_gene: TRBV27; CDR3nt: TGTGCCAGCAGCAGGGGACTAGCGGCCGTATACAATGAGCAGTTCTTC; CDR3aa: CASSRGLAAVYNEQFF
j_gene: TRBJ2-1; d_gene: TRBD2; abundance: NA; v_gene: TRBV15; CDR3nt: TGTGCCACCAGCAGAGAGGCTAGCGGGAGTGGTGAGCAGTTCTTC; CDR3aa: CATSREASGSGEQFF
j_gene: TRBJ1-1; d_gene: TRBD1; abundance: NA; v_gene: TRBV28; CDR3nt: TGTGCCAGCAGTAGGGGACAGGACCTTGAGGCTTTCTTT; CDR3aa: CASSRGQDLEAFF
j_gene: TRBJ2-3; d_gene: TRBD2; abundance: once; v_gene: TRBV28; CDR3nt: TGTGCCAGCACCTCCCGCGGGTGGACTAGCGCCCCTACGCAGTATTTT; CDR3aa: CASTSRGWTSAPTQYF
j_gene: TRBJ1-1; d_gene: TRBD1; abundance: NA; v_gene: TRBV4-1; CDR3nt: TGCGCCAGCAGCCACGGACAGGGCCGGAGGAACACTGAAGCTTTCTTT; CDR3aa: CASSHGQGRRNTEAFF
j_gene: TRBJ2-1; d_gene: TRBD2; abundance: NA; v_gene: TRBV18; CDR3nt: TGTGCCAGCTCACCACGTGGACTAGTTAGTGATGAGCAGTTCTTC; CDR3aa: CASSPRGLVSDEQFF
j_gene: TRBJ1-1; d_gene: NA; abundance: NA; v_gene: TRBV5-4; CDR3nt: TGTGCCAGCAGCACTGACATCAACACTGAAGCTTTCTTT; CDR3aa: CASSTDINTEAFF
j_gene: TRBJ1-1; d_gene: NA; abundance: NA; v_gene: TRBV4-3; CDR3nt: TGCGCCAGCAGCCAAGAGTGGGGCCAGAACACTGAAGCTTTCTTT; CDR3aa: CASSQEWGQNTEAFF
j_gene: TRBJ2-7; d_gene: TRBD2; abundance: few; v_gene: TRBV4-2; CDR3nt: TGTGCCAGCAGCCAAGAAGCGGGGCAGCCCTACGAGCAGTACTTC; CDR3aa: CASSQEAGQPYEQYF
j_gene: TRBJ1-6; d_gene: TRBD1; abundance: NA; v_gene: TRBV6-5; CDR3nt: TGTGCCAGCAGTGTTCGGGACAGCCTCAATTCACCCCTCCACTTT; CDR3aa: CASSVRDSLNSPLHF
j_gene: TRBJ1-1; d_gene: NA; abundance: once; v_gene: TRBV28; CDR3nt: TGTGCCAGCAGTTTGCCCGGGATAGGTACTGAAGCTTTCTTT; CDR3aa: CASSLPGIGTEAFF
j_gene: TRBJ2-3; d_gene: NA; abundance: few; v_gene: TRBV19; CDR3nt: TGTGCCAGTAGTATAGGTGACAACACAGATACGCAGTATTTT; CDR3aa: CASSIGDNTDTQYF
j_gene: TRBJ2-6; d_gene: NA; abundance: few; v_gene: TRBV30; CDR3nt: TGTGCCTGGAGTGGGGCAGGGGGGTCCATCTCTGGGGCCAACGTCCTGACTTTC; CDR3aa: CAWSGAGGSISGANVLTF
j_gene: TRBJ1-2; d_gene: NA; abundance: NA; v_gene: TRBV15; CDR3nt: TGTGCCACCAGCAGAACCGGGCCGGGGTATGGCTACACCTTC; CDR3aa: CATSRTGPGYGYTF
j_gene: TRBJ1-1; d_gene: TRBD1; abundance: NA; v_gene: TRBV4-2; CDR3nt: TGTGCCAGCAGCCAAGTCGAGGAACAGGGGGCTTTCTTT; CDR3aa: CASSQVEEQGAFF
j_gene: TRBJ2-1; d_gene: TRBD2; abundance: few; v_gene: TRBV19; CDR3nt: TGTGCCAGTAGTATAGAGTCGACTAGCGGGAGGGGTAACAATGAGCAGTTCTTC; CDR3aa: CASSIESTSGRGNNEQFF
j_gene: TRBJ2-2; d_gene: NA; abundance: NA; v_gene: TRBV9; CDR3nt: TGTGCCAGCAGCGCCAGTTACGGGGAGCTGTTTTTT; CDR3aa: CASSASYGELFF
j_gene: TRBJ1-4; d_gene: TRBD1; abundance: NA; v_gene: TRBV6-5; CDR3nt: TGTGCCAGCAGCAAGACAGGGGGCTTAAATGAAAAACTGTTTTTT; CDR3aa: CASSKTGGLNEKLFF
j_gene: TRBJ1-2; d_gene: NA; abundance: NA; v_gene: TRBV7-9; CDR3nt: TGTGCCAGCAGCCCCACAGGGAAGGGCTTTTCTGGCTACACCTTC; CDR3aa: CASSPTGKGFSGYTF
j_gene: TRBJ2-2; d_gene: NA; abundance: NA; v_gene: TRBV6-5; CDR3nt: TGTGCCAGCAGTCCCGGGGTAAACACCGGGGAGCTGTTTTTT; CDR3aa: CASSPGVNTGELFF
j_gene: TRBJ2-2; d_gene: TRBD2; abundance: NA; v_gene: TRBV28; CDR3nt: TGTGCCAGCAGTTTAACGGCTAGCGGGAGGGTGGGGGAGCTGTTTTTT; CDR3aa: CASSLTASGRVGELFF
j_gene: TRBJ1-5; d_gene: NA; abundance: NA; v_gene: TRBV5-6; CDR3nt: TGTGCCAGCAGCTTCGGTCGGGGTTCTCAGCCCCAGCATTTT; CDR3aa: CASSFGRGSQPQHF
j_gene: TRBJ2-1; d_gene: TRBD2; abundance: few; v_gene: TRBV19; CDR3nt: TGTGCCAGTAGTATATCCTGGACTAGCGGGGGTGGCAATGAGCAGTTCTTC; CDR3aa: CASSISWTSGGGNEQFF
j_gene: TRBJ2-7; d_gene: TRBD2; abundance: few; v_gene: TRBV10-3; CDR3nt: TGTGCCATCAGTGAGCGGGAGGACTCCTACGAGCAGTACTTC; CDR3aa: CAISEREDSYEQYF
j_gene: TRBJ2-5; d_gene: TRBD1; abundance: NA; v_gene: TRBV28; CDR3nt: TGTGCCAGCAGTAGACAGGGGGGGATGGAGACCCAGTACTTC; CDR3aa: CASSRQGGMETQYF
j_gene: TRBJ1-5; d_gene: NA; abundance: NA; v_gene: TRBV10-1; CDR3nt: TGCGCCAGCAGTGAGGAGGTTCGGGGGAATCAGCCCCAGCATTTT; CDR3aa: CASSEEVRGNQPQHF
j_gene: TRBJ1-3; d_gene: NA; abundance: NA; v_gene: TRBV9; CDR3nt: TGTGCCAGCAGCGTAGCCGGGGAGGACACCATATATTTT; CDR3aa: CASSVAGEDTIYF
j_gene: TRBJ1-1; d_gene: TRBD1; abundance: NA; v_gene: TRBV5-6; CDR3nt: TGTGCCAGCAGCGGCCGGGACAGTTACACTGAAGCTTTCTTT; CDR3aa: CASSGRDSYTEAFF
j_gene: TRBJ2-1; d_gene: TRBD1; abundance: NA; v_gene: TRBV27; CDR3nt: TGTGCCAGCAGTTTCGAGGGGGCTACGAATGAGCAGTTCTTC; CDR3aa: CASSFEGATNEQFF
j_gene: TRBJ1-1; d_gene: NA; abundance: NA; v_gene: TRBV29-1; CDR3nt: TGCAGCGTTGATTTGGGGGGTCAGACTGAAGCTTTCTTT; CDR3aa: CSVDLGGQTEAFF
j_gene: TRBJ1-1; d_gene: NA; abundance: NA; v_gene: TRBV21-1; CDR3nt: TGTGCCAGCAGCGGCCAGGGGCGGGTGAACACTGAAGCTTTCTTT; CDR3aa: CASSGQGRVNTEAFF
j_gene: TRBJ2-7; d_gene: NA; abundance: NA; v_gene: TRBV5-1; CDR3nt: TGCGCCAGCAGACAGGGCCCATCCTCCTACGAGCAGTACTTC; CDR3aa: CASRQGPSSYEQYF
j_gene: TRBJ2-2; d_gene: TRBD2; abundance: few; v_gene: TRBV28; CDR3nt: TGTGCCAGCAGTCCGGGGACAAGCGGGAGGATCGACACCGGGGAGCTGTTTTTT; CDR3aa: CASSPGTSGRIDTGELFF
j_gene: TRBJ1-4; d_gene: NA; abundance: few; v_gene: TRBV28; CDR3nt: TGTGCCAGCAGTTTACTAGCCGGGGGGGACTCAACTAATGAAAAACTGTTTTTT; CDR3aa: CASSLLAGGDSTNEKLFF
j_gene: TRBJ1-4; d_gene: TRBD1; abundance: NA; v_gene: TRBV5-1; CDR3nt: TGCGCCAGCAGCTTTCAGGGGGCGACTAATGAAAAACTGTTTTTT; CDR3aa: CASSFQGATNEKLFF
j_gene: TRBJ1-3; d_gene: NA; abundance: NA; v_gene: TRBV30; CDR3nt: TGTGCCTGGAGTGGGATGGGACTGGGGGGAAACACCATATATTTT; CDR3aa: CAWSGMGLGGNTIYF
j_gene: TRBJ1-1; d_gene: TRBD1; abundance: NA; v_gene: TRBV18; CDR3nt: TGTGCCAGCTCACTACAGGGGACGAACACTGAAGCTTTCTTT; CDR3aa: CASSLQGTNTEAFF
j_gene: TRBJ1-2; d_gene: NA; abundance: NA; v_gene: TRBV6-1; CDR3nt: TGTGCCAGCGGTGAAGGGAGACTCGTCTATGGCTACACCTTC; CDR3aa: CASGEGRLVYGYTF